The 12 T cell receptor beta chains below all came from one sample that was sequenced in a study of blood T cell repertoires in COVID-19 (dated by TCRdb to 2020 to 2021). Library prep was done by the immunoSEQ multiplex PCR assay. Here the immuneACCESS table is served through TCRdb, limited to in-frame sequences with V and J called. Missing clones are a known gap in these copies; in checked studies unresolved V genes cover under half, and the rest lacks a known reason. For this sample there are approximately 410,000 clones; about nine tenths appear just once. 1.4% of the sample is in the top ten clones. Sequenced input: peripheral blood. Receptor source: a woman aged 25 to 39 with active or convalescent COVID-19.

A few counts support this clone. This chain links TRBV6-4 with TRBJ2-2, with TRBD2 as a possible D gene (6 bases). The CDR3 runs 15 residues. V was shortened by 3 bases and J by 1 base, with 9 bases between the two germline ends. The germline V gene has CDR1 MRHNA and CDR2 SNTAGT. The CDR3 here is CASSDSGLNTGELFF. The DNA for the CDR3 is TGTGCCAGCAGTGATTCGGGACTGAACACCGGGGAGCTGTTTTTT.

The V call is TRBV18, the J call TRBJ2-7; D is perhaps TRBD1 (7 bases). Germline CDR1 KGHSH, CDR2 LQKENI. V was pared by 0 bases and J by 3 bases, with 15 bases between. This CDR3 has 16 residues. The CDR3 DNA sequence: TGTGCCAGCTCACCACCGGGGGGACAGTCCCTCTACGAGCAGTACTTC. This gives the protein CASSPPGGQSLYEQYF. The full variable domain, its missing parts supplied by reference TRBV18 and TRBJ2-7, is NAGVMQNPRHLVRRRGQEARLRCSPMKGHSHVYWYRQLPEEGLKFMVYLQKENIIDESGMPKERFSAEFPKEGPSILRIQQVVRGDSAAYFCASSPPGGQSLYEQYFGPGTRLTVT.

This clone was seen a single time. The V gene is TRBV7-9, the J gene TRBJ1-6; weak D call: TRBD1 (6 bases). Trimming took 1 base from V and 4 from J, leaving 14 bases between them. Germline V gene sequence: CDR1 SEHNR, CDR2 FQNEAQ (reference sequence). This CDR3 has 17 residues. CDR3 DNA sequence: TGTGCCAGCAGCTTAGTTGGACAGAAGTTTTATAATTCACCCCTCCACTTT. Translating gives CASSLVGQKFYNSPLHF.

This clone was seen just once. V gene TRBV27 combines with J gene TRBJ1-6, with 9 bases fitting TRBD1. The CDR3 sequence is 12 residues long. In germline, CDR1 is MNHEY, CDR2 SMNVEV (reference sequence). V gave up 10 bases and J gave up 9 bases; unmatched junction bases: 4. CDR3 loop: CATGQGGSPLHF. The DNA for the CDR3 is TGTGCCACGGGACAGGGCGGTTCACCCCTCCACTTT.

The chain is built from TRBV9 and TRBJ2-1; 11 nucleotides match TRBD2. This CDR3 has 17 residues. Trimming cost V 3 bases and J 7 bases; bases outside gene matches: 12. The germline V gene encodes CDR1 SGDLS and CDR2 YYNGEE. The CDR3 reads CASSASASGGLWNEQFF. DNA of the CDR3: TGTGCCAGCAGCGCCTCAGCTAGCGGGGGGTTATGGAATGAGCAGTTCTTC.

J is TRBJ2-2 and V is TRBV7-8; D not resolved. V was trimmed by 1 base and J by 6 bases, leaving 12 bases between them. In germline, CDR1 is SGHVS, CDR2 FQNEAQ. The CDR3 has 15 amino acids. The chain's CDR3 is CASSLDPAFAGELFF. CDR3 bases: TGTGCCAGCAGCTTAGATCCTGCGTTCGCCGGGGAGCTGTTTTTT.

This sequence joins TRBV27 and TRBJ1-1; a weak D match, TRBD1 (6 bases). V was trimmed by 1 base and J by 2 bases, leaving 11 bases between them. Looked up from germline, CDR1 is MNHEY and CDR2 is SMNVEV (reference sequence). The length of the CDR3 is 15 residues. This CDR3 reads CASSLWTEGNTEAFF. In nucleotides, the CDR3 is TGTGCCAGCAGTTTATGGACAGAAGGAAACACTGAAGCTTTCTTT.

The chain has TRBV13 and TRBJ1-1, with D possibly matching TRBD1 (5 bases). V lost 1 base and J 0 bases, leaving 15 bases between the germline ends. This CDR3 spans 17 amino acids. Germline assignment: CDR1 PRHDT and CDR2 FYEKMQ (reference sequence). CDR3 DNA sequence: TGTGCCAGCAGCTTAGTCTCCGTCGGGGGAATGAACACTGAAGCTTTCTTT. This sequence encodes CASSLVSVGGMNTEAFF.

The chain uses TRBV2 and TRBJ1-1; D unresolved. Germline CDR1 reads SNHLY; CDR2 reads FYNNEI. V lost 0 bases and J 0 bases, leaving 14 bases between the germline ends. CDR3 length equals 17 residues. The CDR3 protein is CASSEAVLGQLNTEAFF. CDR3 DNA sequence: TGTGCCAGCAGTGAAGCGGTTTTGGGCCAGCTGAACACTGAAGCTTTCTTT.

The chain has TRBV2 and TRBJ2-6, with D unresolved. The V gene lost 7 bases and the J gene lost 0 bases, with 13 bases spanning the gap. CDR1 and CDR2 from the germline V gene are SNHLY and FYNNEI. The CDR3 length is 16 residues. The CDR3: CASTSNLYSGANVLTF. The CDR3 coding sequence is TGTGCCAGCACGTCTAACCTCTACTCTGGGGCCAACGTCCTGACTTTC. Filled out from reference TRBV2 and TRBJ2-6, the complete variable domain reads EPEVTQTPSHQVTQMGQEVILRCVPISNHLYFYWYRQILGQKVEFLVSFYNNEISEKSEIFDDQFSVERPDGSNFTLKIRSTKLEDSAMYFCASTSNLYSGANVLTFGAGSRLTVL.

This chain links TRBV7-2 with TRBJ1-3; 7 bases align to TRBD1. The V gene end was trimmed by 3 bases and the J gene end by 1 base; junction bases not matched to a gene: 6. This CDR3 contains 16 residues. CDR1 and CDR2 (germline): SGHTA, FQGNSA. CDR3 region: CASSLWTGSSGNTIYF. The CDR3 coding sequence is TGTGCCAGCAGCTTGTGGACAGGAAGTTCTGGAAACACCATATATTTT. Drawing the rest from reference TRBV7-2 and TRBJ1-3, the complete variable domain is GAGVSQSPSNKVTEKGKDVELRCDPISGHTALYWYRQSLGQGLEFLIYFQGNSAPDKSGLPSDRFSAERTGGSVSTLTIQRTQQEDSAVYLCASSLWTGSSGNTIYFGEGSWLTVV.

The chain joins TRBV7-2 to TRBJ1-3; 8 bases line up with TRBD1. The CDR3 loop spans 16 amino acids. The V gene end was trimmed by 2 bases and the J gene end by 1 base; junction bases not matched to a gene: 4. CDR1 and CDR2 from the germline V gene are SGHTA and FQGNSA. The chain's CDR3 is CASSLSGGQSGNTIYF. The CDR3, as DNA: TGTGCCAGCAGCTTATCAGGGGGCCAGTCTGGAAACACCATATATTTT. Using reference TRBV7-2 and TRBJ1-3 for the parts outside the CDR3, the full variable domain is GAGVSQSPSNKVTEKGKDVELRCDPISGHTALYWYRQSLGQGLEFLIYFQGNSAPDKSGLPSDRFSAERTGGSVSTLTIQRTQQEDSAVYLCASSLSGGQSGNTIYFGEGSWLTVV.